One sample yielded the 21 T cell receptor beta chains listed below, sequenced in a study of blood T cell repertoires in COVID-19. This table comes from immunoSEQ multiplex PCR, and its TCRdb copy is limited to in-frame clones, with some not included. The repertoire holds some 200,000 clones, with approximately 81% as singletons. The sequenced sample consisted of PBMCs or T cells enriched from blood (not recorded which). These receptors were obtained from a woman between 45 and 65 years old with acute COVID-19.

J is TRBJ2-7 and V is TRBV6-5; D is unresolved. Trimming removed 2 bases at V and 0 bases at J, with 11 bases between. The CDR3 spans 15 residues. Germline V lookup: CDR1 MNHEY, CDR2 SVGAGI. For the CDR3, the DNA is TGTGCCAGCAGTTACGGTCGCGGAAGCTCCTACGAGCAGTACTTC. Translating gives CASSYGRGSSYEQYF.

There are a few counts of this clone. V gene TRBV4-3 combines with J gene TRBJ1-2; 7 positions agree with TRBD1. The V segment lost 4 bases and the J segment 4 bases; nucleotides outside the gene matches: 15. Per germline, CDR1 LGHNA and CDR2 YSLEER. This CDR3 has 17 residues. This chain's CDR3 is CASSPTAGQPGGYGYTF. CDR3 nucleotide sequence: TGCGCCAGCAGCCCAACTGCCGGACAGCCAGGGGGCTATGGCTACACCTTC.

The chain couples TRBV12-3 or TRBV12-4 to TRBJ1-1; D gene ambiguous. Trimming took off 3 bases at V and 2 bases at J, with 7 bases between the two ends. The CDR3 runs to 13 residues. The CDR3 sequence is CASSFDSNTEAFF. The CDR3 DNA follows: TGTGCCAGCAGTTTCGATAGTAACACTGAAGCTTTCTTT.

The chain combines TRBV4-3 with TRBJ2-1, with 7 bases identical to TRBD1. With V trimmed by 3 bases and J by 8 bases, 16 bases remained unmatched. CDR3 length: 17 amino acids. Germline V CDR1 and CDR2: LGHNA, YSLEER. The CDR3 spells CASSQWLPGQSVDEQFF. Written as DNA, the CDR3 is TGCGCCAGCAGCCAGTGGTTACCGGGACAGTCCGTCGATGAGCAGTTCTTC.

V is TRBV5-1 and J is TRBJ1-1; D is perhaps TRBD1 (5 bases). Germline V lookup: CDR1 SGHRS, CDR2 YFSETQ. V lost 0 bases, J lost 4 bases, and 13 bases lay in between. CDR3 length: 15 amino acids. The CDR3 loop reads CASSLGTNKGTEAFF. The CDR3 bases are TGCGCCAGCAGCTTGGGGACAAACAAGGGCACTGAAGCTTTCTTT.

Only a few counts were recorded for this clone. The chain joins TRBV7-9 to TRBJ2-1, with D tentatively TRBD1 (5 bases). The CDR3 consists of 16 residues. Per the germline V gene, CDR1 is SEHNR and CDR2 is FQNEAQ (reference sequence). Trimming took off 1 base at V and 2 bases at J, with 12 bases between the two ends. CDR3 residues: CASSLGRQRTYNEQFF. As DNA, the CDR3 is TGTGCCAGCAGCTTAGGGAGACAGAGAACCTACAATGAGCAGTTCTTC.

The chain links TRBV11-2 to TRBJ2-1; 10 nucleotides match TRBD2. Per the germline V gene, CDR1 is SGHAT and CDR2 is FQNNGV. The CDR3 has 15 residues. With 5 bases clipped from V and 5 bases from J, the junction kept 6 bases outside the gene matches. The CDR3 region is CASSVSGGANNEQFF. CDR3 coding DNA: TGTGCCAGCAGCGTGAGCGGGGGGGCTAACAATGAGCAGTTCTTC.

This clone was picked up one time. The chain employs TRBV7-2 and TRBJ1-3; tentative D call: TRBD1 (6 bases). CDR3 size: 16 residues. Germline assignment: CDR1 SGHTA and CDR2 FQGNSA. V lost 5 bases, J lost 4 bases, and 18 bases lay in between. The CDR3 is CASSPERGLLGNTIYF. CDR3 coding DNA: TGTGCCAGCAGCCCGGAGCGGGGGCTGTTAGGAAACACCATATATTTT.

This chain connects TRBV6-2 or TRBV6-3 to TRBJ2-7, with D tentatively TRBD1 (6 bases). Germline V gene data show CDR1 as MNHEY and CDR2 as SVGEGT. Trimming left V 6 bases short and J 4 bases short, with 22 bases between. CDR3 length equals 16 residues. CDR3 sequence: CASSQHHLSGEYEQYF. In nucleotides, the CDR3 is TGTGCCAGCAGCCAACACCACCTTTCAGGGGAATACGAGCAGTACTTC.

This clone was seen only a few times. The chain joins TRBV5-1 to TRBJ2-3; perhaps TRBD1 as D (6 bases). This CDR3 region has 13 residues. V was trimmed by 4 bases and J by 6 bases, leaving 12 bases between them. Germline V lookup: CDR1 SGHRS, CDR2 YFSETQ. Written as DNA, the CDR3 is TGCGCCAGCAGCACCAGGGGAGTGGATACGCAGTATTTT. Translated, it gives CASSTRGVDTQYF.

This chain uses TRBV18 with TRBJ1-1; 7 bases are shared with TRBD1. CDR1 is KGHSH, CDR2 LQKENI, per germline. The CDR3 runs to 15 residues. Losses at the gene ends were 5 bases for V and 4 bases for J; bases not matched to a gene: 10. This CDR3 reads CASSADRVRSTEAFF. The CDR3 nucleotides are TGTGCCAGCTCAGCAGACAGGGTCAGGAGCACTGAAGCTTTCTTT.

The chain couples TRBV7-2 to TRBJ2-7, with 8 bases that match TRBD2. With 2 bases clipped from V and 2 bases from J, the junction kept 8 bases outside the gene matches. The CDR3 has 16 amino acids. Germline CDR1 is SGHTA and CDR2 is FQGNSA. CDR3 sequence reads: CASSLRREAPPYEQYF. The DNA for the CDR3 is TGTGCCAGCAGCTTACGGCGGGAGGCACCCCCCTACGAGCAGTACTTC.

The CDR3 region has the DNA TGCAGCGTGCCCGCGGGGGGGTTGTCTGGGGCCAACGTCCTGACTTTC. Its protein product is CSVPAGGLSGANVLTF. V gene TRBV29-1 combines with J gene TRBJ2-6; TRBD2 aligns across 9 bases. This CDR3 has 16 amino acids. CDR1 and CDR2 (germline): SQVTM, ANQGSEA. J gave up 1 base and V 6 bases, and 7 bases lay outside the gene matches.

The J gene is TRBJ2-7, the V gene TRBV5-1, with TRBD2 identical over 12 bases. The CDR3 extends over 16 amino acids. Germline V gives CDR1 SGHRS, CDR2 YFSETQ. J was trimmed by 3 bases and V by 0 bases; bases with no gene match: 4. The CDR3 DNA reads as TGCGCCAGCAGCTTGGGACTAGCGGGAGTTAGCTACGAGCAGTACTTC. Encoded protein: CASSLGLAGVSYEQYF.

This clone has just a few counts. This chain joins TRBV19 and TRBJ1-2; unclear D gene. The CDR3 has 18 residues. CDR1 and CDR2 from the germline V gene are LNHDA and SQIVND (reference sequence). The V end was cut by 7 bases, the J end by 5 bases, with 29 bases between. Written as DNA, the CDR3 is TGTGCCAGTACCCCGTGGTTCGGAGCGAACGCCGATTATTATGGCTACACCTTC. It specifies CASTPWFGANADYYGYTF.

This clone was seen only once. The V call is TRBV6-5, the J call TRBJ2-2, with a weak D call TRBD2 (6 bases). This CDR3 is built from 14 residues. V was cut by 7 bases and J by 6 bases, with 15 bases left in between. Germline V gene lookup returns CDR1 MNHEY and CDR2 SVGAGI. CDR3 nucleotides: TGTGCCAGCAAATTGCGGGGTCTGGCCGGGGAGCTGTTTTTT. Protein product: CASKLRGLAGELFF.

This clone showed up just once. V usage is TRBV28 and J usage is TRBJ2-7, with 8 nucleotides matching TRBD1. The CDR3 length is 14 residues. V shed 5 bases and J 0 bases; nucleotides not matched to a gene: 3. Germline V gives CDR1 MDHEN, CDR2 SYDVKM. CDR3 protein: CASSRDRPSYEQYF. The CDR3 region has the DNA TGTGCCAGCAGTCGGGACAGGCCCTCCTACGAGCAGTACTTC.

The chain joins TRBV30 to TRBJ2-1; tentative D call: TRBD2 (6 bases). Trimming removed 4 bases at V and 2 bases at J, with 6 bases between. Germline V CDR1 and CDR2: GTSNPN, SVGIG (reference sequence). The CDR3 has 12 amino acids. CDR3 region: CAWTSAYNEQFF. For the CDR3, the DNA is TGTGCCTGGACTAGCGCCTACAATGAGCAGTTCTTC.

This clone appeared a few times. J is TRBJ2-7 and V is TRBV18; TRBD1 might be the D (5 bases). The ends were cut back, 5 bases at V and 2 bases at J, with 13 bases in the middle. This CDR3 has 14 amino acids. Germline loops: CDR1 KGHSH, CDR2 LQKENI. The CDR3 loop reads CASSVGAPTYEQYF. CDR3 nucleotides: TGTGCCAGCTCAGTTGGGGCCCCAACCTACGAGCAGTACTTC.

V usage is TRBV7-9 and J usage is TRBJ2-3, with D possibly called TRBD1 or TRBD2 (5 bases each). This CDR3 has 11 amino acids. Germline V gene lookup returns CDR1 SEHNR and CDR2 FQNEAQ (reference sequence). V was trimmed by 7 bases and J by 9 bases, leaving 11 bases between them. This CDR3 reads CASTQEGTQYF. In DNA form, the CDR3 reads TGTGCCAGCACCCAAGAGGGGACGCAGTATTTT. The full variable domain, with the rest looked up from reference TRBV7-9 and TRBJ2-3, is DTGVSQNPRHKITKRGQNVTFRCDPISEHNRLYWYRQTLGQGPEFLTYFQNEAQLEKSRLLSDRFSAERPKGSFSTLEIQRTEQGDSAMYLCASTQEGTQYFGPGTRLTVL.

The chain uses TRBV7-8 and TRBJ2-5; 10 positions match TRBD2. V trimming: 4 bases; J trimming: 7 bases; junction bases outside the gene matches: 12. Germline V lookup: CDR1 SGHVS, CDR2 FQNEAQ. The CDR3 is 16 amino acids. The CDR3 nucleotides are TGTGCCAGCAGCTCCGTCGGACTAGCGGTATCTGGGACCCAGTACTTC. Its protein is CASSSVGLAVSGTQYF.